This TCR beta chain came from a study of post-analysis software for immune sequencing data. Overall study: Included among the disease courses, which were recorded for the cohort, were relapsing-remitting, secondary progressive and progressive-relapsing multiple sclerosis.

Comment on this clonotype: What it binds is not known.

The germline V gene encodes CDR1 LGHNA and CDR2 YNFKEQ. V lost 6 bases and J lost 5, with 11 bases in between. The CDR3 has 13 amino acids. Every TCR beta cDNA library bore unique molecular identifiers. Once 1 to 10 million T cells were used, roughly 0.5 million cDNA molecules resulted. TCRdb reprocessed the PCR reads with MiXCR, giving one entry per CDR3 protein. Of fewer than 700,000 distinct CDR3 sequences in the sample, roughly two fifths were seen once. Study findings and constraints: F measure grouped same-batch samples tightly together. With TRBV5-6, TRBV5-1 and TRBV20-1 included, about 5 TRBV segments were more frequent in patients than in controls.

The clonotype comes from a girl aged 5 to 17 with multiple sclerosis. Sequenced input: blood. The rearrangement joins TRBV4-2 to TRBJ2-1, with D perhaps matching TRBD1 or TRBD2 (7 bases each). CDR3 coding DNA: TGTGCCAGCAGGACAGGGACTAACAATGAGCAGTTCTTC. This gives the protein CASRTGTNNEQFF.